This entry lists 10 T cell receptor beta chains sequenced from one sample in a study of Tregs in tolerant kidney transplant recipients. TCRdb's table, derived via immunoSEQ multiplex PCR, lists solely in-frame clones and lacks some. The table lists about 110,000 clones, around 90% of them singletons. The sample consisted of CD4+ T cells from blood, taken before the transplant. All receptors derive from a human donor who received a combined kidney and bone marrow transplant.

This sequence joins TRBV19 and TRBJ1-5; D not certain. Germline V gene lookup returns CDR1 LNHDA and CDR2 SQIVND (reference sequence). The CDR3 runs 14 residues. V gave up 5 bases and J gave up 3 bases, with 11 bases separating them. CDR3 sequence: CASSVAGNNQPQHF. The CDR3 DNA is TGTGCCAGTAGTGTCGCAGGCAACAATCAGCCCCAGCATTTT.

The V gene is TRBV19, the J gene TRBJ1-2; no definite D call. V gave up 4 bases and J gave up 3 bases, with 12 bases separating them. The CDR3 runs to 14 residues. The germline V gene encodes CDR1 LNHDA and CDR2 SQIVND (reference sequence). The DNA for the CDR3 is TGTGCCAGTAGTAGAGGCGTCGCTTACTATGGCTACACCTTC. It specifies CASSRGVAYYGYTF.

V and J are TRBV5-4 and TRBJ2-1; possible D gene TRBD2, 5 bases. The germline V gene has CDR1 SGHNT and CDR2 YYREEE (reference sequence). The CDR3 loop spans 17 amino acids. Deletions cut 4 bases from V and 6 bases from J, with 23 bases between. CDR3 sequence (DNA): TGTGCCAGCAGCAAAGACTGGACGATCGGAGGTACCAATGAGCAGTTCTTC. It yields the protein CASSKDWTIGGTNEQFF.

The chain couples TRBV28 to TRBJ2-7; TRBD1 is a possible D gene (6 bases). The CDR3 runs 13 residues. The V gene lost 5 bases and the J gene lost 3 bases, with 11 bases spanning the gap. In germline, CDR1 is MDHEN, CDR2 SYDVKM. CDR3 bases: TGTGCCAGCAGTAGACAGGAAGACTACGAGCAGTACTTC. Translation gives CASSRQEDYEQYF.

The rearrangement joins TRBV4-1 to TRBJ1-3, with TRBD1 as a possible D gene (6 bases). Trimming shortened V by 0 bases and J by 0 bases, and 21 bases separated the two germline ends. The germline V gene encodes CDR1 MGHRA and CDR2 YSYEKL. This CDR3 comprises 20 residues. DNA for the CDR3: TGCGCCAGCAGCCAAGATCCAGGGGCCGGCCACCATCGCTCTGGAAACACCATATATTTT. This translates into CASSQDPGAGHHRSGNTIYF.

CDR3 region: CASSLLAGGNNEQFF. The CDR3 DNA sequence: TGCGCCAGCAGCCTACTAGCGGGGGGGAACAATGAGCAGTTCTTC. The chain couples TRBV5-1 to TRBJ2-1; 13 positions agree with TRBD2. Germline CDR1 and CDR2: SGHRS and YFSETQ. The CDR3 loop spans 15 amino acids. V dropped 4 bases and J dropped 5; count of bases not matched to a gene: 3.

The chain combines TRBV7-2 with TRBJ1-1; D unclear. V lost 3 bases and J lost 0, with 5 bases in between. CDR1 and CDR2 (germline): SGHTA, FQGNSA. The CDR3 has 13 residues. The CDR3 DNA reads TGTGCCAGCAGCTTGTCAGTGAACACTGAAGCTTTCTTT. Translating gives CASSLSVNTEAFF.

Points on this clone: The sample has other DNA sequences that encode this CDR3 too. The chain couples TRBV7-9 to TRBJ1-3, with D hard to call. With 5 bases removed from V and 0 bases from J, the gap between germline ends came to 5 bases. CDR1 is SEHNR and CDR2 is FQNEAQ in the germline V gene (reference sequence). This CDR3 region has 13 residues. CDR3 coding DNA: TGTGCCAGCAGCCCCAGCTCTGGAAACACCATATATTTT. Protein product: CASSPSSGNTIYF.

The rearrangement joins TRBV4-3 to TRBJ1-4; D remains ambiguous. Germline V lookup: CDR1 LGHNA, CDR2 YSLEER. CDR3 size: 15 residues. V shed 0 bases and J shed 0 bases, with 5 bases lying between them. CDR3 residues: CASSQEYATNEKLFF. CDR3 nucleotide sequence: TGCGCCAGCAGCCAAGAGTATGCAACTAATGAAAAACTGTTTTTT.

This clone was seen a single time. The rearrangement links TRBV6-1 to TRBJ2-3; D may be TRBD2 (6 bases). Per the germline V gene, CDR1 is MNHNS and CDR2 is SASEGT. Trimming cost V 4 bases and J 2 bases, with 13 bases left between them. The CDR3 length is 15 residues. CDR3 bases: TGTGCCAGCAGTGGGGGGGACCTCTCCACAGATACGCAGTATTTT. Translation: CASSGGDLSTDTQYF.